The 32 T cell receptor beta chains below all came from one sample that was sequenced in a study of T cell changes during pregnancy in multiple sclerosis. Using immunoSEQ multiplex PCR, the repertoire was profiled, and TCRdb retains in-frame clones only, with some absent. The table lists 35,000 to 45,000 clones, 91% of them singletons. Sequenced here: CD4+ T cells from peripheral blood mononuclear cells, sampled in the second trimester of pregnancy. These receptors were collected from a female donor in good health, enrolled as a control in a pregnancy study.

This rearrangement joins TRBV29-1 to TRBJ2-1; 9 nucleotides match TRBD1. CDR3 length: 14 amino acids. Germline values: CDR1 SQVTM, CDR2 ANQGSEA. V was clipped by 4 bases and J by 4 bases; unmatched bases: 5. Here the CDR3 DNA reads TGCAGCGTTGTAGGGACAGGGATTTACAATGAGCAGTTCTTC. Its translation: CSVVGTGIYNEQFF.

The J gene is TRBJ2-7, the V gene TRBV18; 7 bases are a match to TRBD2. The CDR3 has 16 amino acids. In germline, CDR1 is KGHSH, CDR2 LQKENI. J gave up 3 bases and V 0 bases, and 8 bases lay outside the gene matches. The CDR3 reads CASSPPSGSPLYEQYF. The CDR3 coding sequence is TGTGCCAGCTCACCACCTAGCGGGTCCCCTCTCTACGAGCAGTACTTC.

A few counts support this clone. The DNA of the CDR3 is TGTGCCAGCAGTCCGAAGGGGGGGGCAAATGAAAAACTGTTTTTT. Its protein is CASSPKGGANEKLFF. V is TRBV6-1 and J is TRBJ1-4, with D perhaps matching TRBD1 (6 bases). Deletions cut 5 bases from V and 5 bases from J, with 15 bases between. From germline, CDR1 is MNHNS and CDR2 SASEGT. The CDR3 is 15 amino acids.

The V gene is TRBV19, the J gene TRBJ2-1; TRBD2 agrees at 11 bases. Trimming at V came to 5 bases and at J to 13 bases, leaving 4 bases not matched to a gene. The CDR3 sequence is 12 residues long. CDR1 is LNHDA and CDR2 is SQIVND in the germline V gene (reference sequence). The CDR3 DNA sequence: TGTGCCAGTAGTTCCCGACTAGCGGGACAGTTCTTC. Amino acids: CASSSRLAGQFF.

This rearrangement joins TRBV7-3 to TRBJ2-3; tentative D call: TRBD2 (5 bases). Trimming took 4 bases from V and 2 from J, leaving 7 bases between them. Germline V gives CDR1 SGHTA, CDR2 FQGTGA. The CDR3 extends over 13 amino acids. This CDR3 reads CASSSGDTDTQYF. CDR3 nucleotides: TGTGCCAGCAGCTCCGGGGACACAGATACGCAGTATTTT.

The chain joins TRBV7-3 to TRBJ2-3; D gene uncertain. Germline values: CDR1 SGHTA, CDR2 FQGTGA. There are 13 residues in the CDR3. V was trimmed by 5 bases and J by 4 bases, leaving 10 bases between them. The DNA of the CDR3 is TGTGCCAGCAGCAAATACTTCGCAGATACGCAGTATTTT. Its translation: CASSKYFADTQYF.

This sequence joins TRBV14 and TRBJ2-6; no reliable D call. The CDR3 loop spans 17 amino acids. Trimming stripped 1 base from V and 4 bases from J, with 14 bases between. CDR1 SGHDN and CDR2 FVKESK come from the germline V gene. The CDR3 reads CASSQVLGSVGANVLTF. In DNA form, the CDR3 reads TGTGCCAGCAGCCAAGTTCTAGGTTCTGTAGGGGCCAACGTCCTGACTTTC.

The rearrangement uses TRBV5-6 and TRBJ2-1; D possibly corresponds to TRBD2 (6 bases). This CDR3 is built from 16 residues. CDR1 SGHDT and CDR2 YYEEEE come from the germline V gene. Trimming shortened V by 4 bases and J by 4 bases, and 18 bases separated the two germline ends. The DNA of the CDR3 is TGTGCCAGCAGCATCCAACGGGGACTGGCATACAATGAGCAGTTCTTC. Translation gives CASSIQRGLAYNEQFF.

V is TRBV5-6 and J is TRBJ1-1, with D maybe TRBD1 (5 bases). Trimming cost V 1 base and J 10 bases, with 11 bases left between them. Germline assignment: CDR1 SGHDT and CDR2 YYEEEE. The CDR3 length is 12 residues. CDR3 nucleotide sequence: TGTGCCAGCAGCTTGTTCTCGGGGGTAGCTTTCTTT. This translates into CASSLFSGVAFF.

The chain is built from TRBV7-9 and TRBJ2-3, with 10 nucleotides matching TRBD2. CDR1 is SEHNR, CDR2 FQNEAQ, per germline (reference sequence). There are 15 residues in the CDR3. The ends lost 5 bases at V and 4 bases at J; junction bases unmatched: 6. CDR3 residues: CASSLSGREADTQYF. DNA of the CDR3: TGTGCCAGCAGCCTCAGCGGGAGGGAAGCAGATACGCAGTATTTT.

The genes are TRBV27 and TRBJ2-7; 10 nucleotides align to TRBD2. CDR1 MNHEY and CDR2 SMNVEV come from the germline V gene (reference sequence). The CDR3 has 17 amino acids. Unmatched junction bases numbered 14, after V lost 6 bases and J lost 3 bases. CDR3 bases: TGTGCCAGCAGCCGCATATTGAGCGGGAGGGAATTCTACGAGCAGTACTTC. This translates into CASSRILSGREFYEQYF.

The count of this clone is one. The chain recombines TRBV7-2 with TRBJ2-3, with 7 bases matching TRBD2. The CDR3 is made up of 15 amino acids. Germline lookup yields CDR1 SGHTA and CDR2 FQGNSA. V lost 4 bases and J lost 5; bases outside the gene matches: 9. The CDR3 sequence: CASSSLAARVDTQYF. In nucleotides, the CDR3 is TGTGCCAGCAGCTCGCTAGCGGCCAGGGTAGATACGCAGTATTTT. Looking up the rest from reference TRBV7-2 and TRBJ2-3 gives the full variable domain: GAGVSQSPSNKVTEKGKDVELRCDPISGHTALYWYRQSLGQGLEFLIYFQGNSAPDKSGLPSDRFSAERTGGSVSTLTIQRTQQEDSAVYLCASSSLAARVDTQYFGPGTRLTVL.

This chain uses TRBV19 with TRBJ2-3; D might be TRBD1 (6 bases). Germline-derived CDR1 and CDR2 are LNHDA and SQIVND (reference sequence). CDR3 length equals 13 residues. Between the trimmed V and J ends, which lost 8 bases and 4 bases, there was a span of 13 bases. Written as DNA, the CDR3 is TGTGCCAGTTGGAGCAGGGGCGCAGATACGCAGTATTTT. Amino acids: CASWSRGADTQYF.

The rearrangement joins TRBV18 to TRBJ1-2, with 7 positions matching TRBD1. CDR1 KGHSH and CDR2 LQKENI come from the germline V gene. With 3 bases clipped from V and 3 bases from J, the junction kept 13 bases outside the gene matches. CDR3 length equals 17 residues. CDR3 coding DNA: TGTGCCAGCTCACCGTCCCCAGGCCGACAGGGCGACTATGGCTACACCTTC. It specifies CASSPSPGRQGDYGYTF.

The rearrangement links TRBV19 to TRBJ2-3; 9 nucleotides align to TRBD2. The CDR3 spans 16 residues. Germline lookup yields CDR1 LNHDA and CDR2 SQIVND (reference sequence). Unmatched junction bases numbered 11, after V lost 6 bases and J lost 4 bases. The CDR3 DNA follows: TGTGCCAGTAGATCTCGACTAGCGGTATTCGCAGATACGCAGTATTTT. Protein product: CASRSRLAVFADTQYF.

The chain recombines TRBV5-1 with TRBJ1-3; 7 bases are shared with TRBD1. The CDR3 has 15 amino acids. Germline lookup yields CDR1 SGHRS and CDR2 YFSETQ. V lost 4 bases and J lost 0; bases outside the gene matches: 4. CDR3 coding DNA: TGCGCCAGCAGCGGTGGGGACAGCTCTGGAAACACCATATATTTT. Amino acids: CASSGGDSSGNTIYF.

The gene calls are TRBV10-3 and TRBJ2-3, with a possible D match to TRBD2 (5 bases). The CDR3 contains 14 residues. CDR1 is ENHRY and CDR2 is SYGVKD in the germline V gene. V gave up 3 bases and J gave up 4 bases, with 11 bases separating them. In nucleotides, the CDR3 is TGTGCCATCAGTGAAACGGGAATTTCAGATACGCAGTATTTT. This codes for CAISETGISDTQYF.

The gene calls are TRBV7-9 and TRBJ1-2, with 9 bases identical to TRBD1. CDR1 and CDR2 from the germline V gene are SEHNR and FQNEAQ (reference sequence). Germline trimming cut 4 bases from V and 4 bases from J; bases unmatched to any gene: 7. CDR3 length: 15 amino acids. In nucleotides, the CDR3 is TGTGCCAGCAGCTCGACAGGGGGAAACTCCTATGGCTACACCTTC. Its translation is CASSSTGGNSYGYTF.

V and J are TRBV11-3 and TRBJ1-1; TRBD1 aligns across 8 bases. Germline assignment: CDR1 SGHNT and CDR2 YENEEA. This CDR3 has 12 amino acids. V was clipped by 6 bases and J by 7 bases; unmatched bases: 4. The CDR3 DNA reads TGTGCCAGCAGGATTACAGGGGGTGAAGCTTTCTTT. This encodes CASRITGGEAFF.

The chain recombines TRBV7-2 with TRBJ2-1; 7 positions agree with TRBD2. The trim removed 2 bases at V and 4 bases at J, leaving 2 bases unmatched. The CDR3 spans 14 residues. CDR1 and CDR2 from the germline V gene are SGHTA and FQGNSA. Here the CDR3 reads CASSLSSGYNEQFF. CDR3 nucleotide sequence: TGTGCCAGCAGCTTATCTAGCGGATACAATGAGCAGTTCTTC.

The chain has TRBV9 and TRBJ1-2; TRBD1 is a possible D gene (6 bases). V lost 3 bases, J lost 3 bases, and 9 bases lay in between. In germline, CDR1 is SGDLS, CDR2 YYNGEE. The CDR3 has 13 residues. The DNA of the CDR3 is TGTGCCAGCAGCGAACAGGGTCACTATGGCTACACCTTC. It codes for CASSEQGHYGYTF.

The chain is built from TRBV7-9 and TRBJ1-6, with unresolved D. The V end lost 7 bases, the J end lost 6 bases, and 4 bases lay between the germline ends. CDR1 SEHNR and CDR2 FQNEAQ come from the germline V gene (reference sequence). CDR3 length: 11 amino acids. The CDR3 loop reads CASTVNSPLHF. CDR3 nucleotide sequence: TGTGCCAGCACCGTTAATTCACCCCTCCACTTT. Complete variable domain (other parts from reference TRBV7-9 and TRBJ1-6): DTGVSQNPRHKITKRGQNVTFRCDPISEHNRLYWYRQTLGQGPEFLTYFQNEAQLEKSRLLSDRFSAERPKGSFSTLEIQRTEQGDSAMYLCASTVNSPLHFGNGTRLTVT.

V and J are TRBV11-3 and TRBJ2-1; TRBD1 agrees at 8 bases. The germline V gene encodes CDR1 SGHNT and CDR2 YENEEA. V lost 4 bases and J lost 4; bases outside the gene matches: 6. The CDR3 consists of 15 residues. CDR3 amino acids: CASSSWTGLYNEQFF. DNA of the CDR3: TGTGCCAGCAGCTCCTGGACAGGGCTGTACAATGAGCAGTTCTTC.

V and J are TRBV5-1 and TRBJ1-1; 8 bases agree with TRBD1. Germline V lookup: CDR1 SGHRS, CDR2 YFSETQ. The length of the CDR3 is 14 residues. V lost 7 bases to trimming and J lost 7 bases; unmatched junction nucleotides: 12. CDR3: CASGPGQGSYEAFF. The CDR3 DNA sequence: TGCGCCAGCGGCCCAGGACAGGGCTCTTATGAAGCTTTCTTT.

V and J are TRBV29-1 and TRBJ1-1, with a possible D match to TRBD1 (5 bases). With 5 bases removed from V and 0 bases from J, the gap between germline ends came to 10 bases. This CDR3 has 13 amino acids. Looked up from germline, CDR1 is SQVTM and CDR2 is ANQGSEA. CDR3 sequence: CSVRGTVNTEAFF. The CDR3 bases are TGCAGCGTTCGCGGGACGGTGAACACTGAAGCTTTCTTT.

This chain uses TRBV5-1 with TRBJ2-3, with D possibly being TRBD2 (6 bases). Deletions cut 7 bases from V and 6 bases from J, with 18 bases between. The CDR3 length is 14 residues. Germline V gives CDR1 SGHRS, CDR2 YFSETQ. CDR3 residues: CASRVGGTLDTQYF. The CDR3 region has the DNA TGCGCCAGCCGTGTCGGGGGTACCTTGGATACGCAGTATTTT.

This clone was observed a handful of times. The V call is TRBV9, the J call TRBJ1-3; D is possibly TRBD1 (5 bases). The germline V gene has CDR1 SGDLS and CDR2 YYNGEE. V was cut by 0 bases and J by 1 base, with 11 bases left in between. The CDR3 spans 16 residues. The CDR3 here is CASSVDQAGSGNTIYF. CDR3 in DNA: TGTGCCAGCAGCGTAGATCAGGCAGGGTCTGGAAACACCATATATTTT.

CDR3 sequence (DNA): TGTGCCAGCAGCGTCCTAACAGGGGGCGATGAGCAGTTCTTC. Protein sequence: CASSVLTGGDEQFF. V gene TRBV7-6 combines with J gene TRBJ2-1; 9 bases align to TRBD1. CDR1 SGHVS and CDR2 FNYEAQ come from the germline V gene. V was clipped by 5 bases and J by 8 bases; unmatched bases: 7. The CDR3 loop spans 14 amino acids.

The chain has TRBV5-1 and TRBJ1-3; D possibly corresponds to TRBD1 (5 bases). CDR1 and CDR2 (germline): SGHRS, YFSETQ. The CDR3 spans 14 residues. Trimming took 4 bases from V and 1 from J, leaving 9 bases between them. The CDR3 spells CASSQDSSGNTIYF. The CDR3 DNA sequence: TGCGCCAGCAGCCAAGACAGTTCTGGAAACACCATATATTTT.

This rearrangement joins TRBV11-1 to TRBJ2-5, with 7 nucleotides matching TRBD1. The CDR3 is 16 amino acids. The V gene's germline CDR1 is SGHAT and CDR2 FQDESV (reference sequence). The V and J ends lost 4 bases and 3 bases, in that order; junction bases with no gene match: 11. This CDR3 is CASSSNPGQRKETQYF. CDR3 DNA sequence: TGTGCCAGCAGCTCCAATCCGGGACAGAGAAAAGAGACCCAGTACTTC.

This chain links TRBV5-1 with TRBJ2-7, with TRBD2 identical over 8 bases. The CDR3 has 15 residues. Germline V gene sequence: CDR1 SGHRS, CDR2 YFSETQ. V lost 0 bases and J lost 3; bases outside the gene matches: 5. The CDR3 DNA follows: TGCGCCAGCAGCTTGGCCGGGGGGGCCGACTACGAGCAGTACTTC. Amino acids: CASSLAGGADYEQYF. The complete variable domain, with remaining parts taken from reference TRBV5-1 and TRBJ2-7, reads KAGVTQTPRYLIKTRGQQVTLSCSPISGHRSVSWYQQTPGQGLQFLFEYFSETQRNKGNFPGRFSGRQFSNSRSEMNVSTLELGDSALYLCASSLAGGADYEQYFGPGTRLTVT.

The rearrangement joins TRBV7-3 to TRBJ2-7, with 9 bases aligning to TRBD1. The V gene end was trimmed by 5 bases and the J gene end by 7 bases; junction bases not matched to a gene: 15. The CDR3 is made up of 16 amino acids. The germline V gene has CDR1 SGHTA and CDR2 FQGTGA. CDR3 in amino acids: CASSLSPGQGRGEQYF. CDR3 bases: TGTGCCAGCAGCCTCTCGCCGGGACAGGGTCGTGGAGAGCAGTACTTC.